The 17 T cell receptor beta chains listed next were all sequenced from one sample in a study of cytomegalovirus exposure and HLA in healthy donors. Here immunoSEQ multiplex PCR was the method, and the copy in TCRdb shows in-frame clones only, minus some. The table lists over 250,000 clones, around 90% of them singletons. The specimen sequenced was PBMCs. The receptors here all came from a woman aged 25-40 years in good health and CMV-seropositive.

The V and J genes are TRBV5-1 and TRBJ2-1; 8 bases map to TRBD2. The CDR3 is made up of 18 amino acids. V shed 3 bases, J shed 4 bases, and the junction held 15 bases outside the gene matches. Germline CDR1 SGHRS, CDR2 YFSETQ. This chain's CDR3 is CASSYPMGTSLAYNEQFF. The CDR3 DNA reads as TGCGCCAGCAGCTACCCAATGGGGACTAGTCTAGCTTACAATGAGCAGTTCTTC.

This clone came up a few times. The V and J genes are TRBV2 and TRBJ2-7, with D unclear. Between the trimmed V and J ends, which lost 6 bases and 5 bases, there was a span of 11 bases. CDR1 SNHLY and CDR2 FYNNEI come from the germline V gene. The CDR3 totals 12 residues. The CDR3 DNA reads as TGTGCCAGCAGACCGAGCGAGAACGAGCAGTACTTC. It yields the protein CASRPSENEQYF.

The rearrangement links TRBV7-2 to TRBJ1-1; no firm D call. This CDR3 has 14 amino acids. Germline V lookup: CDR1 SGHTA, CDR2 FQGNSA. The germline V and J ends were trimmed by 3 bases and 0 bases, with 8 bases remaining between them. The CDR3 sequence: CASSLNNLNTEAFF. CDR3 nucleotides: TGTGCCAGCAGCTTGAATAATTTGAACACTGAAGCTTTCTTT. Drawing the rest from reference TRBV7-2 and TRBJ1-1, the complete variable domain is GAGVSQSPSNKVTEKGKDVELRCDPISGHTALYWYRQSLGQGLEFLIYFQGNSAPDKSGLPSDRFSAERTGGSVSTLTIQRTQQEDSAVYLCASSLNNLNTEAFFGQGTRLTVV.

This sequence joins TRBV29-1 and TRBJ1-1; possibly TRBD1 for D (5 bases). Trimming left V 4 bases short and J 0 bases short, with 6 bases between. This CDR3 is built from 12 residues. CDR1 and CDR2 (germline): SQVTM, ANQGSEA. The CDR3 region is CSVGRVNTEAFF. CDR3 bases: TGCAGCGTTGGCAGGGTGAACACTGAAGCTTTCTTT.

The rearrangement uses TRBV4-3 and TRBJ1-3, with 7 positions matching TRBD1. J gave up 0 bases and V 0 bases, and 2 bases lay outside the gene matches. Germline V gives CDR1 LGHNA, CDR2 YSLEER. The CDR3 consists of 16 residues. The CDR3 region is CASSQDWDSSGNTIYF. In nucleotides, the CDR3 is TGCGCCAGCAGCCAAGATTGGGACAGCTCTGGAAACACCATATATTTT.

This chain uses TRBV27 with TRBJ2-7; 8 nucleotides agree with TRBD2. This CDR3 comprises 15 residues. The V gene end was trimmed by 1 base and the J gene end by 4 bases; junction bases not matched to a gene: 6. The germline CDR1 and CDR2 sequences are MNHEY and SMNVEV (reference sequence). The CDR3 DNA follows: TGTGCCAGCAGTTTATATGGGACGGGGGGGTACGAGCAGTACTTC. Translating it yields CASSLYGTGGYEQYF.

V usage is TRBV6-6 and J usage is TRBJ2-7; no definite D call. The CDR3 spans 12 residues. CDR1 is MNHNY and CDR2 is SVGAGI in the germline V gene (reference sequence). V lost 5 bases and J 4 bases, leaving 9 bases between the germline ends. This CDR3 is CASSPSTYEQYF. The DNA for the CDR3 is TGTGCCAGCAGTCCCTCGACTTACGAGCAGTACTTC.

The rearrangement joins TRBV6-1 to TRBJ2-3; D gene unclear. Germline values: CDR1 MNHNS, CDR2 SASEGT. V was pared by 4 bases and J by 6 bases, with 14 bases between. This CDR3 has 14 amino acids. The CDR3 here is CASSGTPRWDTQYF. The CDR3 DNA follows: TGTGCCAGCAGTGGTACCCCTAGATGGGATACGCAGTATTTT.

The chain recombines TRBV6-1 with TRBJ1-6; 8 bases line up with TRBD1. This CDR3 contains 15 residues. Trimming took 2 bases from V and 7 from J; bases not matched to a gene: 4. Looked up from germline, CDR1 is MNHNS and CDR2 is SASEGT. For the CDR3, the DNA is TGTGCCAGCAGTGAATATACAGGGGGAAATTCACCCCTCCACTTT. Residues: CASSEYTGGNSPLHF.

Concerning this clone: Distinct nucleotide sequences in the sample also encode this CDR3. The CDR3 bases are TGTGCCAGCAGCGTAGTTTCCGGAGAGACCCAGTACTTC. It specifies CASSVVSGETQYF. This chain links TRBV9 with TRBJ2-5, with D unclear. The CDR3 sequence is 13 residues long. In germline, CDR1 is SGDLS, CDR2 YYNGEE. Trimming pared 0 bases from V and 4 bases from J, leaving 7 bases between.

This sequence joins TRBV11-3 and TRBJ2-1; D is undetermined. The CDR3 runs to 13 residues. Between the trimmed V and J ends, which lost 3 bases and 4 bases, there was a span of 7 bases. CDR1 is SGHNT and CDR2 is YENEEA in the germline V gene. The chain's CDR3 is CASSLTQYNEQFF. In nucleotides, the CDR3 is TGTGCCAGCAGCTTGACACAGTACAATGAGCAGTTCTTC.

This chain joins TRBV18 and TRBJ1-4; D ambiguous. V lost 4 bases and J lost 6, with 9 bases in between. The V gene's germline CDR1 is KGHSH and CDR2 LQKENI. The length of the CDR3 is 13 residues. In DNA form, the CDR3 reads TGTGCCAGCTCACAAAACACGGATGAAAAACTGTTTTTT. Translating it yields CASSQNTDEKLFF. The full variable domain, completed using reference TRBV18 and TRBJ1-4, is NAGVMQNPRHLVRRRGQEARLRCSPMKGHSHVYWYRQLPEEGLKFMVYLQKENIIDESGMPKERFSAEFPKEGPSILRIQQVVRGDSAAYFCASSQNTDEKLFFGSGTQLSVL.

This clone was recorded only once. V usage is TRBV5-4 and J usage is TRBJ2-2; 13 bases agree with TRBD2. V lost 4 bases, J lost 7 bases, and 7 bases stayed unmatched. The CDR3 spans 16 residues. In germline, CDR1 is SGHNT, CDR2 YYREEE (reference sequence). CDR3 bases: TGTGCCAGCAGCCTAGGACTAGCGGGAGTTCTCGGGGAGCTGTTTTTT. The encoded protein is CASSLGLAGVLGELFF.

In nucleotides, the CDR3 is TGTGCCAGCAGCTTTTCTAACAAGCTTATAGTTGACACGTACATAGGGTATGGCTACACCTTC. The encoded protein is CASSFSNKLIVDTYIGYGYTF. The chain couples TRBV12-1 to TRBJ1-2. TRBV12-1 is a pseudogene locus. There are 21 residues in the CDR3.

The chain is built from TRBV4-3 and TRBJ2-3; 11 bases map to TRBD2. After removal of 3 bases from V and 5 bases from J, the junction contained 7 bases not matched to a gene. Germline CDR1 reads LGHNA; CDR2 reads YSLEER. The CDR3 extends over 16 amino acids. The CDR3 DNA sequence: TGCGCCAGCAGCCATACGACTAGCGGGACTAGAGATACGCAGTATTTT. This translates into CASSHTTSGTRDTQYF.

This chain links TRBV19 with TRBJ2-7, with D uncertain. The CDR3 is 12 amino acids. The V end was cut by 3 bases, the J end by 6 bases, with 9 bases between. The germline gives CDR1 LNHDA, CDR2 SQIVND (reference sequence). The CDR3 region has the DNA TGTGCCAGTAGTATGGGCTATGCCGAGCAGTACTTC. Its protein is CASSMGYAEQYF.

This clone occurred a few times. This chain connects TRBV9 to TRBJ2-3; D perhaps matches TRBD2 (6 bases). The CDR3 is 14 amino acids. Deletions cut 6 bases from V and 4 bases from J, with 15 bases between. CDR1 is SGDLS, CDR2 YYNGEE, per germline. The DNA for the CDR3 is TGTGCCAGCAAGACTAGTGAGGTCGCAGATACGCAGTATTTT. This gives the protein CASKTSEVADTQYF.